This entry lists 19 T cell receptor beta chains sequenced from one sample in a study of shared clonotypes between healthy human individuals. Clones were read by immunoSEQ multiplex PCR, and TCRdb kept only the in-frame ones, dropping some. The table records under 130,000 clones, about 66% of them present only once. Specimen: memory CD8+ T cells sorted from blood. The subset here: CD45RO+ cells pooled with CCR7-negative TemRA cells. The source is a woman aged 25 to 39 in good health.

This clone has ten or more counts. The rearrangement links TRBV4-1 to TRBJ1-2; 8 positions agree with TRBD1. CDR1 is MGHRA, CDR2 YSYEKL, per germline. Trimming removed 2 bases from V and 7 bases from J; junction bases left unmatched: 6. The CDR3 runs 14 residues. The CDR3 coding sequence is TGCGCCAGCAGCCAATCTCAGGGGGCGGCTGGCTACACCTTC. It is translated as CASSQSQGAAGYTF.

This clone was found once. V is TRBV5-1 and J is TRBJ2-7, with 7 bases matching TRBD1. The germline V gene encodes CDR1 SGHRS and CDR2 YFSETQ. V gave up 1 base and J gave up 2 bases; unmatched junction bases: 6. This CDR3 comprises 15 residues. CDR3: CASSLRWDSPYEQYF. The CDR3 nucleotides read TGCGCCAGCAGCTTGCGTTGGGACAGTCCCTACGAGCAGTACTTC.

The rearrangement uses TRBV4-2 and TRBJ1-5; TRBD1 matches at 7 bases. The CDR3 is 18 amino acids. Per germline, CDR1 LGHNA and CDR2 YNFKEQ. The J segment lost 0 bases and the V segment lost 5 bases, leaving 13 bases of the junction unmatched. The CDR3 is CASSFRDRELLSNQPQHF. As DNA, the CDR3 is TGTGCCAGCAGCTTTAGGGACAGAGAACTCCTTAGCAATCAGCCCCAGCATTTT.

The chain carries TRBV7-2 and TRBJ2-2, with a possible D match to TRBD2 (6 bases). CDR3 length: 16 amino acids. Germline V gene lookup returns CDR1 SGHTA and CDR2 FQGNSA. Trimming removed 4 bases at V and 6 bases at J, with 18 bases between. This CDR3 is CASSSPVAGLAGELFF. The CDR3 nucleotides are TGTGCCAGCAGCTCGCCTGTTGCGGGATTGGCCGGGGAGCTGTTTTTT.

This chain uses TRBV6-1 with TRBJ2-1; 9 bases align to TRBD1. J gave up 9 bases and V 4 bases, and 7 bases lay outside the gene matches. The germline V gene has CDR1 MNHNS and CDR2 SASEGT. The CDR3 runs 14 residues. CDR3 in amino acids: CASSVSGQGLEQFF. In DNA form, the CDR3 reads TGTGCCAGCAGTGTTTCGGGACAGGGACTTGAGCAGTTCTTC.

The chain couples TRBV7-8 to TRBJ1-1; TRBD1 is a possible D gene (5 bases). The CDR3 runs to 15 residues. The germline CDR1 and CDR2 sequences are SGHVS and FQNEAQ. The germline V and J ends were trimmed by 0 bases and 3 bases, with 11 bases remaining between them. The CDR3 loop reads CASSLAFQGDTEAFF. The CDR3 DNA reads as TGTGCCAGCAGCTTAGCATTCCAGGGCGACACTGAAGCTTTCTTT.

The J gene is TRBJ2-4, the V gene TRBV5-1; tentative D call: TRBD1 (6 bases). CDR3 length: 15 amino acids. Trimming stripped 6 bases from V and 7 bases from J, with 20 bases between. Germline loops: CDR1 SGHRS, CDR2 YFSETQ. CDR3 DNA sequence: TGCGCCAGCACCCGCAGGGGCGAAATGGGGAACATTCAGTACTTC. This codes for CASTRRGEMGNIQYF.

The rearrangement joins TRBV4-1 to TRBJ2-7, with TRBD2 identical over 8 bases. With 0 bases clipped from V and 6 bases from J, the junction kept 7 bases outside the gene matches. The CDR3 runs 15 residues. Per germline, CDR1 MGHRA and CDR2 YSYEKL. This chain's CDR3 is CASSQEQAGVGEQYF. In DNA, the CDR3 is TGCGCCAGCAGCCAAGAACAAGCGGGAGTGGGCGAGCAGTACTTC.

J is TRBJ1-2 and V is TRBV9; 9 bases agree with TRBD1. Germline V gene data show CDR1 as SGDLS and CDR2 as YYNGEE. The CDR3 loop spans 18 amino acids. The junction had 14 bases not matched to a gene; V was cut back by 3 bases and J by 2 bases. The CDR3 nucleotides are TGTGCCAGCAGCGCCACCACCGGGACAGGGAATTTAAACTATGGCTACACCTTC. This gives the protein CASSATTGTGNLNYGYTF.

The chain recombines TRBV6-1 with TRBJ2-3; 7 bases are a match to TRBD2. CDR1 is MNHNS and CDR2 is SASEGT in the germline V gene. The CDR3 is 15 residues long. The J segment lost 3 bases and the V segment lost 6 bases, leaving 9 bases of the junction unmatched. The CDR3: CASSPGGSGTDTQYF. The CDR3 region has the DNA TGTGCCAGCAGCCCCGGGGGGAGTGGTACAGATACGCAGTATTTT.

This clone was observed a single time. V is TRBV7-8 and J is TRBJ2-7, with 9 bases identical to TRBD1. The trim removed 5 bases at V and 3 bases at J, leaving 8 bases unmatched. CDR1 is SGHVS and CDR2 is FQNEAQ in the germline V gene. The CDR3 runs to 15 residues. This CDR3 reads CASSPPRQGVYEQYF. The DNA for the CDR3 is TGTGCCAGCAGCCCGCCGAGACAGGGGGTCTACGAGCAGTACTTC.

The chain carries TRBV27 and TRBJ2-1; tentatively, D is TRBD2 (6 bases). V was cut by 2 bases and J by 6 bases, with 11 bases left in between. This CDR3 comprises 14 residues. CDR1 is MNHEY and CDR2 is SMNVEV in the germline V gene (reference sequence). For the CDR3, the DNA is TGTGCCAGCAGTTTAAGCGGAGGGGCCAATGAGCAGTTCTTC. It codes for CASSLSGGANEQFF.

This clone was seen ten or more times. This chain uses TRBV6-4 with TRBJ2-3; D uncertain. V shed 6 bases and J shed 1 base, with 20 bases lying between them. CDR1 is MRHNA, CDR2 SNTAGT, per germline. The CDR3 totals 17 residues. CDR3: CASSEAPGERGTDTQYF. For the CDR3, the DNA is TGTGCCAGCAGCGAAGCCCCAGGCGAAAGGGGCACAGATACGCAGTATTTT.

The gene calls are TRBV25-1 and TRBJ1-5; the D gene is possibly TRBD1 (6 bases). Trimming shortened V by 3 bases and J by 7 bases, and 10 bases separated the two germline ends. Germline V gene data show CDR1 as MGHDK and CDR2 as SYGVNS. This CDR3 is built from 13 residues. The CDR3 DNA reads as TGTGCCAGCAGTGACAGGGGTCCCCAGCCCCAGCATTTT. This gives the protein CASSDRGPQPQHF.

In this sample, this clone turned up once. This chain connects TRBV5-4 to TRBJ1-4; 8 positions agree with TRBD1. J was trimmed by 6 bases and V by 3 bases; bases with no gene match: 13. The CDR3 contains 17 residues. CDR1 and CDR2 (germline): SGHNT, YYREEE (reference sequence). CDR3 bases: TGTGCCAGCAGCTCCGGGACAGGCGGACTGGCGGATGAAAAACTGTTTTTT. Amino acids: CASSSGTGGLADEKLFF.

This clone has a handful of counts. This chain uses TRBV11-2 with TRBJ2-1; D not resolved. CDR3 size: 12 residues. The V gene's germline CDR1 is SGHAT and CDR2 FQNNGV. V was trimmed by 3 bases and J by 5 bases, leaving 5 bases between them. CDR3: CASSFANNEQFF. CDR3 sequence (DNA): TGTGCCAGCAGCTTTGCTAACAATGAGCAGTTCTTC.

This chain joins TRBV2 and TRBJ1-1; 7 bases are shared with TRBD1. The V gene end was trimmed by 6 bases and the J gene end by 3 bases; junction bases not matched to a gene: 10. This CDR3 is 15 amino acids long. Germline assignment: CDR1 SNHLY and CDR2 FYNNEI. The CDR3 is CASRRDTGADTEAFF. The CDR3 DNA follows: TGTGCCAGCAGGAGGGATACAGGGGCGGACACTGAAGCTTTCTTT.

This chain links TRBV25-1 with TRBJ2-7; TRBD1 is a possible D gene (5 bases). The germline V gene encodes CDR1 MGHDK and CDR2 SYGVNS. The V gene lost 4 bases and the J gene lost 5 bases, with 12 bases spanning the gap. CDR3 length equals 13 residues. In nucleotides, the CDR3 is TGTGCCAGCAGTGGACAGTTTGTCCACGAGCAGTACTTC. It encodes CASSGQFVHEQYF.

The V call is TRBV7-7, the J call TRBJ2-5; possible D gene TRBD2, 6 bases. The CDR3 has 12 amino acids. Per germline, CDR1 SSHAT and CDR2 FNYEAQ (reference sequence). Trimming took 5 bases from V and 9 from J, leaving 13 bases between them. CDR3 amino acids: CASSTPGEAQYF. CDR3 sequence (DNA): TGTGCCAGCAGCACCCCGGGGGAGGCCCAGTACTTC.